The text below deals with one T cell receptor beta chain. Germline V gene sequence: CDR1 PRHDT, CDR2 FYEKMQ (reference sequence). The CDR3 is 16 residues long. After removal of 1 base from V and 2 bases from J, the junction contained 6 bases not matched to a gene. This entry is derived from a study of blood T cell repertoires in COVID-19. Study information: Italy, Spain and the United States were the sources of the convalescent and acute COVID-19 samples. PBMCs, B-cell-depleted T cells, or T cells were the source of the cDNA or gDNA that made up the material.

Original data processing: Estimates of nucleated cell counts were drawn from the amplification of reference gene primers. Sequenced by immunoSEQ multiplex PCR; TCRdb stores in-frame clones only, minus some. V and J calls and clone size are copied from that table; D and trimming were computed from the DNA. The sample lists about 190,000 clones; 70% to 90% were seen once. The sequenced material came from peripheral blood. The chain recombines TRBV13 with TRBJ2-7, with TRBD1 matching over 9 bases. This clonotype was sampled from a man aged 30 to 39 with acute or convalescent COVID-19. The CDR3 here is CASSLDGTGRTYEQYF. The CDR3 region has the DNA TGTGCCAGCAGCTTAGACGGGACAGGGCGAACCTACGAGCAGTACTTC.